This TCR beta chain was recovered during a study of T cell responses to AZD1222 COVID-19 vaccine. CDR3 length: 12 amino acids. Germline V CDR1 and CDR2: MDHEN, SYDVKM. Concerning this clone: Its ends do not fully match the called genes, so a read error is possible.

The table came from immunoSEQ multiplex PCR; TCRdb's copy has only in-frame clones and leaves some out. The sample lists approximately 150,000 clones, 92% occurring once. The sequence derives from an adult in good health. The sequenced sample was peripheral blood, obtained on day 0 of AZD1222 vaccination. V and J are TRBV28 and TRBJ1-4; 8 bases map to TRBD1. The CDR3 nucleotides are TGTGCCAGCAGCTTTGGTGGGACAGGCAAGCTTTTT. Residues: CASSFGGTGKLF.